Following are 30 T cell receptor beta chains from one sample sequenced in a study of T cell responses to AZD1222 COVID-19 vaccine. The method was immunoSEQ multiplex PCR; TCRdb's version includes in-frame clones alone and lacks a portion of them. The repertoire has about 140,000 clones, about 93% of them found once; the top ten carry under 4.5%. The specimen comprised peripheral blood, sampled 28 days after the second AZD1222 dose. The receptors derive from an adult who received the AZD1222 COVID-19 vaccine.

V gene TRBV19 combines with J gene TRBJ2-7, with 8 bases that match TRBD2. CDR3 length: 14 amino acids. Germline CDR1 LNHDA, CDR2 SQIVND (reference sequence). J gave up 0 bases and V 7 bases, and 5 bases lay outside the gene matches. The CDR3 reads CASKTSGSSYEQYF. Written as DNA, the CDR3 is TGTGCCAGTAAAACTAGCGGTAGCTCCTACGAGCAGTACTTC.

The J gene is TRBJ1-2, the V gene TRBV19; D not resolved. The V end was cut by 3 bases, the J end by 4 bases, with 9 bases between. CDR1 is LNHDA and CDR2 is SQIVND in the germline V gene (reference sequence). The CDR3 totals 13 residues. The CDR3 coding sequence is TGTGCCAGTAGTATCGAGGCCCGCTATGGCTACACCTTC. It codes for CASSIEARYGYTF.

In its sample, this clone was seen a few times. The chain links TRBV29-1 to TRBJ1-2; no firm D call. The germline V gene has CDR1 SQVTM and CDR2 ANQGSEA. The CDR3 has 17 amino acids. Trimming pared 2 bases from V and 1 base from J, leaving 20 bases between. CDR3 DNA: TGCAGCGTTGAAAAGCGCCCAGCGTCAGTTCATAACTATGGCTACACCTTC. This codes for CSVEKRPASVHNYGYTF. Filled out from reference TRBV29-1 and TRBJ1-2, the complete variable domain reads SAVISQKPSRDICQRGTSLTIQCQVDSQVTMMFWYRQQPGQSLTLIATANQGSEATYESGFVIDKFPISRPNLTFSTLTVSNMSPEDSSIYLCSVEKRPASVHNYGYTFGSGTRLTVV.

Written as DNA, the CDR3 is TGTGCCAGCAAAACGCAACCCGGCACCACCGGGGAGCTGTTTTTT. It encodes CASKTQPGTTGELFF. The rearrangement joins TRBV6-5 to TRBJ2-2; D gene uncertain. Germline CDR1 is MNHEY and CDR2 is SVGAGI. The CDR3 sequence is 15 residues long. Trimming took off 7 bases at V and 4 bases at J, with 16 bases between the two ends.

The J gene is TRBJ2-1, the V gene TRBV19; 12 bases line up with TRBD1. The length of the CDR3 is 16 residues. Germline loops: CDR1 LNHDA, CDR2 SQIVND (reference sequence). V shed 3 bases and J 7 bases; nucleotides not matched to a gene: 7. The CDR3, as DNA: TGTGCCAGTAGTATTCTCGGGACAGGGGGCTTAAATGAGCAGTTCTTC. It translates to CASSILGTGGLNEQFF.

The chain recombines TRBV19 with TRBJ1-5; D unresolved. CDR1 LNHDA and CDR2 SQIVND come from the germline V gene (reference sequence). Trimming removed 8 bases from V and 3 bases from J, with 8 bases in between. This CDR3 region has 12 residues. The chain's CDR3 is CASEEDNQPQHF. In nucleotides, the CDR3 is TGTGCCAGTGAGGAGGACAATCAGCCCCAGCATTTT.

The rearrangement links TRBV6-5 to TRBJ1-6, with 7 bases matching TRBD1. The CDR3 is made up of 14 amino acids. Trimming removed 5 bases from V and 10 bases from J; junction bases left unmatched: 8. Germline values: CDR1 MNHEY, CDR2 SVGAGI. The CDR3 sequence is CASSLTGNGSPLHF. CDR3 nucleotides: TGTGCCAGCAGTCTGACAGGGAATGGATCACCCCTCCACTTT.

The rearrangement links TRBV4-2 to TRBJ2-1; the D gene could be TRBD1 or TRBD2 (5 bases each). This CDR3 spans 13 amino acids. Germline V gene data show CDR1 as LGHNA and CDR2 as YNFKEQ. V was clipped by 4 bases and J by 5 bases, with 9 bases between them. The CDR3 reads CASSRDLDNEQFF. As DNA, the CDR3 is TGTGCCAGCAGCCGGGACCTCGACAATGAGCAGTTCTTC.

This clone was detected once. The rearrangement links TRBV11-2 to TRBJ2-7, with D possibly being TRBD1 (5 bases). Germline assignment: CDR1 SGHAT and CDR2 FQNNGV. The CDR3 has 14 amino acids. The germline V and J ends were trimmed by 2 bases and 4 bases, with 12 bases remaining between them. This CDR3 reads CASSLNRSPYEQYF. The CDR3 DNA reads as TGTGCCAGCAGCTTAAACAGGTCCCCTTACGAGCAGTACTTC. The whole variable domain, remainder taken from reference TRBV11-2 and TRBJ2-7, is EAGVAQSPRYKIIEKRQSVAFWCNPISGHATLYWYQQILGQGPKLLIQFQNNGVVDDSQLPKDRFSAERLKGVDSTLKIQPAKLEDSAVYLCASSLNRSPYEQYFGPGTRLTVT.

The chain recombines TRBV19 with TRBJ2-2; the D gene is possibly TRBD2 (7 bases). The germline V and J ends were trimmed by 5 bases and 4 bases, with 17 bases remaining between them. Germline V lookup: CDR1 LNHDA, CDR2 SQIVND (reference sequence). The CDR3 loop spans 16 amino acids. CDR3 sequence reads: CASSLGGGRGTGELFF. In nucleotides, the CDR3 is TGTGCCAGTAGTTTGGGCGGGGGCCGGGGCACCGGGGAGCTGTTTTTT.

V and J are TRBV4-1 and TRBJ2-5; possible D gene TRBD2, 5 bases. In germline, CDR1 is MGHRA, CDR2 YSYEKL. The CDR3 covers 16 residues. Trimming removed 0 bases at V and 9 bases at J, with 20 bases between. The CDR3 DNA follows: TGCGCCAGCAGCCAAGATCGCGTCGGGAAGTCAATGGCCCAGTACTTC. This encodes CASSQDRVGKSMAQYF.

The gene calls are TRBV11-2 and TRBJ2-5; possible D gene TRBD1, 6 bases. The V end lost 6 bases, the J end lost 7 bases, and 21 bases lay between the germline ends. Germline V lookup: CDR1 SGHAT, CDR2 FQNNGV. This CDR3 contains 15 residues. CDR3 loop: CASSRTLDSSWTQYF. The DNA for the CDR3 is TGTGCCAGCAGTCGTACCCTGGACAGCTCCTGGACCCAGTACTTC.

The V and J genes are TRBV18 and TRBJ2-7, with 7 nucleotides matching TRBD2. CDR1 is KGHSH and CDR2 is LQKENI in the germline V gene. V shed 2 bases, J shed 0 bases, and the junction held 13 bases outside the gene matches. There are 18 residues in the CDR3. The CDR3 is CASSPFPGGGRNSYEQYF. The CDR3, as DNA: TGTGCCAGCTCACCATTTCCAGGCGGGGGACGGAACTCCTACGAGCAGTACTTC.

Note on this clone: One junction end disagrees with the germline gene, perhaps due to a read error. The V call is TRBV7-9, the J call TRBJ2-1; the match to TRBD2 covers 8 bases. The V gene's germline CDR1 is SEHNR and CDR2 FQNEAQ (reference sequence). The CDR3 has 15 amino acids. The CDR3 region has the DNA TGTGCCAGCAGCTTCGGGGGGGCGTTCTACGATGAGCAGTTCTTC. It specifies CASSFGGAFYDEQFF. The full variable domain, completed using reference TRBV7-9 and TRBJ2-1, is DTGVSQNPRHKITKRGQNVTFRCDPISEHNRLYWYRQTLGQGPEFLTYFQNEAQLEKSRLLSDRFSAERPKGSFSTLEIQRTEQGDSAMYLCASSFGGAFYDEQFFGPGTRLTVL.

V usage is TRBV6-2 or TRBV6-3 and J usage is TRBJ1-3; D remains unclear. The CDR3 is 14 residues long. Trimming removed 6 bases from V and 2 bases from J, with 11 bases in between. Germline CDR1 reads MNHEY; CDR2 reads SVGEGT. CDR3 protein: CASSLTRTGNTIYF. CDR3 sequence (DNA): TGTGCCAGCAGCCTCACGAGGACTGGAAACACCATATATTTT.

The CDR3 region has the DNA TGCGCCAGCAGCCGTGGAAACGTTGAGCAGTTCTTC. This translates into CASSRGNVEQFF. This chain connects TRBV4-1 to TRBJ2-1, with D unclear. V was cut by 4 bases and J by 9 bases, with 10 bases left in between. The CDR3 runs 12 residues. Germline V gene sequence: CDR1 MGHRA, CDR2 YSYEKL.

This sequence joins TRBV29-1 and TRBJ1-1; D uncertain. The CDR3 consists of 12 residues. Germline values: CDR1 SQVTM, CDR2 ANQGSEA. The V end was cut by 0 bases, the J end by 11 bases, with 13 bases between. As DNA, the CDR3 is TGCAGCGTTGAAGATGAAGGGTATAGGGCTTTCTTT. The encoded protein is CSVEDEGYRAFF.

CDR3 DNA sequence: TGTGCCAGCAGCCCTCGAGGCCCCAACAGGGGCGACATGAACACTGAAGCTTTCTTT. This encodes CASSPRGPNRGDMNTEAFF. This chain joins TRBV13 and TRBJ1-1; 7 bases align to TRBD1. CDR3 length equals 19 residues. In germline, CDR1 is PRHDT, CDR2 FYEKMQ (reference sequence). V lost 5 bases to trimming and J lost 0 bases; unmatched junction nucleotides: 18. The full variable domain, with the rest looked up from reference TRBV13 and TRBJ1-1, is AAGVIQSPRHLIKEKRETATLKCYPIPRHDTVYWYQQGPGQDPQFLISFYEKMQSDKGSIPDRFSAQQFSDYHSELNMSSLELGDSALYFCASSPRGPNRGDMNTEAFFGQGTRLTVV.

V and J are TRBV11-2 and TRBJ2-1; D is uncertain. The CDR3 extends over 15 amino acids. Per germline, CDR1 SGHAT and CDR2 FQNNGV. V lost 1 base and J lost 0, with 7 bases in between. Written as DNA, the CDR3 is TGTGCCAGCAGCTTAGTCTGGAGCTCCTACAATGAGCAGTTCTTC. It is translated as CASSLVWSSYNEQFF.

The chain carries TRBV7-3 and TRBJ2-2, with D uncertain. CDR1 is SGHTA, CDR2 FQGTGA, per germline. The CDR3 covers 13 residues. V lost 1 base and J 2 bases, leaving 2 bases between the germline ends. The CDR3 reads CASSLKNTGELFF. CDR3 sequence (DNA): TGTGCCAGCAGCTTAAAAAACACCGGGGAGCTGTTTTTT.

The count of this clone is one. CDR3 residues: CASSSPRAVRWAYNEQFF. CDR3 DNA: TGTGCCAGCAGCTCACCCCGGGCAGTGAGGTGGGCTTACAATGAGCAGTTCTTC. The chain combines TRBV7-9 with TRBJ2-1, with D unclear. V was cut by 4 bases and J by 4 bases, with 23 bases left in between. The CDR3 length is 18 residues. Germline CDR1 reads SEHNR; CDR2 reads FQNEAQ (reference sequence).

The sample holds one count of this clone. The chain uses TRBV5-5 and TRBJ1-1, with D maybe TRBD1 (5 bases). With 3 bases removed from V and 1 base from J, the gap between germline ends came to 13 bases. Germline V gene data show CDR1 as SGHKS and CDR2 as YYEKEE (reference sequence). The CDR3 loop spans 15 amino acids. The CDR3 sequence is CASSSEKGENTEAFF. As DNA, the CDR3 is TGTGCCAGCAGCTCCGAGAAAGGGGAGAACACTGAAGCTTTCTTT. Based on the CDR3 plus reference TRBV5-5 and TRBJ1-1, the full variable domain is DAGVTQSPTHLIKTRGQQVTLRCSPISGHKSVSWYQQVLGQGPQFIFQYYEKEERGRGNFPDRFSARQFPNYSSELNVNALLLGDSALYLCASSSEKGENTEAFFGQGTRLTVV.

The chain employs TRBV27 and TRBJ1-6; D call uncertain. This CDR3 comprises 17 residues. Germline V CDR1 and CDR2: MNHEY, SMNVEV (reference sequence). V was trimmed by 1 base and J by 1 base, leaving 11 bases between them. In DNA form, the CDR3 reads TGTGCCAGCAGTTTATATGGCAGAGCGTCCTATAATTCACCCCTCCACTTT. It translates to CASSLYGRASYNSPLHF.

This chain uses TRBV28 with TRBJ1-2; no reliable D call. The germline V gene has CDR1 MDHEN and CDR2 SYDVKM. V was trimmed by 10 bases and J by 7 bases, leaving 28 bases between them. The length of the CDR3 is 16 residues. The CDR3 DNA follows: TGTGCCACCACCGGAGCGGTTGACGTCCATCGGAGTGGCTACACCTTC. Its protein product is CATTGAVDVHRSGYTF.

The V and J genes are TRBV6-2 or TRBV6-3 and TRBJ2-7; TRBD2 agrees at 10 bases. The CDR3 loop spans 15 amino acids. Germline loops: CDR1 MNHEY, CDR2 SVGEGT. V lost 2 bases to trimming and J lost 2 bases; unmatched junction nucleotides: 3. The CDR3 DNA is TGTGCCAGCAGTTACATTCTAGCGGGAGCCTACGAGCAGTACTTC. This translates into CASSYILAGAYEQYF.

J is TRBJ2-7 and V is TRBV18; 9 bases fit TRBD1. Germline CDR1 and CDR2: KGHSH and LQKENI. V was pared by 5 bases and J by 4 bases, with 9 bases of the junction left unmatched. The CDR3 is 15 amino acids. The CDR3 sequence: CASSYRQGGPYEQYF. The DNA for the CDR3 is TGTGCCAGCTCATACCGACAGGGGGGTCCGTACGAGCAGTACTTC.

The rearrangement joins TRBV12-3 or TRBV12-4 to TRBJ2-1; weak D call: TRBD1 (6 bases). V dropped 4 bases and J dropped 9 bases, with 13 bases sitting between them. The CDR3 consists of 13 residues. The CDR3 loop is CASSSTGLSEQFF. DNA of the CDR3: TGTGCCAGCAGTTCAACAGGGTTAAGTGAGCAGTTCTTC.

The chain recombines TRBV4-2 with TRBJ1-4; D is possibly TRBD1 (6 bases). V was clipped by 1 base and J by 5 bases, with 14 bases between them. Germline values: CDR1 LGHNA, CDR2 YNFKEQ. The length of the CDR3 is 16 residues. The CDR3 bases are TGTGCCAGCAGCCAAGGCCTTCAGGGGCCGAATGAAAAACTGTTTTTT. Protein product: CASSQGLQGPNEKLFF.

The gene calls are TRBV27 and TRBJ2-1, with TRBD2 identical over 7 bases. Germline values: CDR1 MNHEY, CDR2 SMNVEV (reference sequence). The trim removed 6 bases at V and 7 bases at J, leaving 9 bases unmatched. The CDR3 is 14 amino acids. In DNA, the CDR3 is TGTGCCAGCAGATTGGCGGGAGTTTGGAATGAGCAGTTCTTC. This translates into CASRLAGVWNEQFF.

This clone occurred a few times. J is TRBJ1-3 and V is TRBV10-3, with a tentative D call TRBD1 (5 bases). Germline V gives CDR1 ENHRY, CDR2 SYGVKD. The V gene lost 0 bases and the J gene lost 7 bases, with 13 bases spanning the gap. The CDR3 length is 15 residues. DNA of the CDR3: TGTGCCATCAGTGAGTCCGGGCAGGGCGGGAACACCATATATTTT. This gives the protein CAISESGQGGNTIYF.